What follows are 16 T cell receptor beta chains derived from one specimen sequenced in a study of T cell responses to AZD1222 COVID-19 vaccine. The data were produced by immunoSEQ multiplex PCR, yet TCRdb's version contains in-frame clones alone and is incomplete. This repertoire shows roughly 50,000 clones, about 86% found once; its top ten account for 5.5% to 7%. The sample here was peripheral blood, taken 28 days after the second AZD1222 dose. The receptors stem from an adult who received the AZD1222 COVID-19 vaccine.

The chain recombines TRBV28 with TRBJ2-1; 8 nucleotides align to TRBD2. This CDR3 is built from 16 residues. The V gene end was trimmed by 6 bases and the J gene end by 2 bases; junction bases not matched to a gene: 9. Germline CDR1 reads MDHEN; CDR2 reads SYDVKM. As DNA, the CDR3 is TGTGCCAGCAGCCCCGCCACTAGCGGACCCTACAATGAGCAGTTCTTC. It codes for CASSPATSGPYNEQFF.

This rearrangement joins TRBV3-1 (or the pseudogene TRBV3-2) to TRBJ2-7, with D hard to call. CDR1 LGHDT and CDR2 YNNKEL come from the germline V gene (reference sequence). V lost 2 bases to trimming and J lost 3 bases, with 5 bases between them. The CDR3 extends over 12 amino acids. The CDR3 region is CASSQLSYEQYF. The CDR3 region has the DNA TGTGCCAGCAGCCAATTAAGCTACGAGCAGTACTTC.

The V and J genes are TRBV28 and TRBJ1-1; TRBD1 matches 7 bases. This CDR3 comprises 17 residues. Germline V gene lookup returns CDR1 MDHEN and CDR2 SYDVKM. The V and J ends lost 4 bases and 6 bases, in that order; junction bases with no gene match: 17. CDR3: CASSSSGTARGRSEAFF. CDR3 nucleotides: TGTGCCAGCAGTTCCTCCGGGACAGCCCGGGGGAGGTCTGAAGCTTTCTTT.

The genes are TRBV7-3 and TRBJ2-1, with D maybe TRBD1 (7 bases). V was shortened by 5 bases and J by 6 bases, with 11 bases between the two germline ends. CDR1 SGHTA and CDR2 FQGTGA come from the germline V gene. The CDR3 is 13 amino acids. The CDR3 sequence: CASSPQGGNEQFF. The CDR3 coding sequence is TGTGCCAGCAGCCCCCAGGGGGGCAATGAGCAGTTCTTC.

The chain is built from TRBV13 and TRBJ2-7, with D tentatively TRBD2 (6 bases). This CDR3 comprises 15 residues. Germline assignment: CDR1 PRHDT and CDR2 FYEKMQ (reference sequence). The V end lost 0 bases, the J end lost 3 bases, and 12 bases lay between the germline ends. DNA for the CDR3: TGTGCCAGCAGCTTAGGAACGGGACTTAACTACGAGCAGTACTTC. Protein product: CASSLGTGLNYEQYF.

The V call is TRBV4-1, the J call TRBJ1-6; D might be TRBD1 (6 bases). The germline V gene encodes CDR1 MGHRA and CDR2 YSYEKL. The CDR3 covers 19 residues. V lost 2 bases to trimming and J lost 3 bases, with 20 bases between them. The CDR3 nucleotides are TGCGCCAGCAGCCAAAGGGTTAAACAGGGTCCGAACTATAATTCACCCCTCCACTTT. Its protein is CASSQRVKQGPNYNSPLHF.

The chain has TRBV7-8 and TRBJ1-3; D gene ambiguous. Germline assignment: CDR1 SGHVS and CDR2 FQNEAQ. There are 14 residues in the CDR3. Trimming removed 3 bases at V and 4 bases at J, with 10 bases between. The CDR3 DNA reads as TGTGCCAGCAGCTTGGCAGATATAGGAAACACCATATATTTT. Amino acid sequence: CASSLADIGNTIYF.

Only one count was recorded for this clone. The V and J genes are TRBV19 and TRBJ1-4; tentative D call: TRBD1 (6 bases). This CDR3 is 16 amino acids long. The V gene's germline CDR1 is LNHDA and CDR2 SQIVND (reference sequence). The V gene lost 4 bases and the J gene lost 0 bases, with 12 bases spanning the gap. In nucleotides, the CDR3 is TGTGCCAGTAGTACTACAGGGAGGGCAACTAATGAAAAACTGTTTTTT. Residues: CASSTTGRATNEKLFF.

The J gene is TRBJ2-1, the V gene TRBV7-8; no clear D. V lost 5 bases to trimming and J lost 7 bases, with 6 bases between them. CDR1 and CDR2 (germline): SGHVS, FQNEAQ. The CDR3 is 11 residues long. The CDR3 loop is CASSKGNEQFF. The CDR3 DNA follows: TGTGCCAGCAGCAAAGGGAATGAGCAGTTCTTC.

The CDR3 is CASSLTLQGRIYNEQFF. CDR3 bases: TGTGCCAGCAGCTTAACTCTACAGGGCCGAATTTACAATGAGCAGTTCTTC. The rearrangement links TRBV5-8 to TRBJ2-1; D is possibly TRBD1 (6 bases). This CDR3 has 17 amino acids. Trimming left V 2 bases short and J 4 bases short, with 19 bases between. Per the germline V gene, CDR1 is SGHTS and CDR2 is YDEGEE.

V gene TRBV7-2 combines with J gene TRBJ2-7; TRBD2 aligns across 8 bases. The germline CDR1 and CDR2 sequences are SGHTA and FQGNSA. V was pared by 0 bases and J by 1 base, with 8 bases of the junction left unmatched. This CDR3 contains 17 residues. The CDR3 DNA is TGTGCCAGCAGCTTAGCTAGCGGGATGGGATTTTCCTACGAGCAGTACTTC. Its protein product is CASSLASGMGFSYEQYF.

The chain couples TRBV7-2 to TRBJ2-1; maybe TRBD2 (6 bases). CDR1 is SGHTA, CDR2 FQGNSA, per germline. The V and J ends lost 2 bases and 3 bases respectively, with 14 bases between them. The CDR3 extends over 16 amino acids. The CDR3 nucleotides are TGTGCCAGCAGCTTAAATAGCGGAGCGAACTACAATGAGCAGTTCTTC. Protein: CASSLNSGANYNEQFF.

This clone was observed a few times. In DNA form, the CDR3 reads TGTGCCAGCCGAGAGCAACAGTCAGTGGGGCAGTACTTC. This encodes CASREQQSVGQYF. The chain joins TRBV27 to TRBJ2-7; D gene unclear. The CDR3 runs 13 residues. The germline V gene encodes CDR1 MNHEY and CDR2 SMNVEV (reference sequence). V dropped 8 bases and J dropped 9 bases, with 20 bases sitting between them.

This sequence joins TRBV6-5 and TRBJ1-1, with D possibly matching TRBD1 (6 bases). This CDR3 region has 12 residues. Germline V gene sequence: CDR1 MNHEY, CDR2 SVGAGI. Trimming cost V 7 bases and J 4 bases, with 10 bases left between them. The CDR3 DNA follows: TGTGCCAGCAATGGGGGCGGCACTGAAGCTTTCTTT. The encoded protein is CASNGGGTEAFF.

The genes are TRBV28 and TRBJ1-3; D may be TRBD1 (5 bases). The CDR3 is 18 residues long. CDR1 is MDHEN, CDR2 SYDVKM, per germline. V lost 5 bases to trimming and J lost 2 bases, with 22 bases between them. The CDR3 DNA reads TGTGCCAGCAGTACACCAACAGCCGGGGCGCGTCCTGGAAACACCATATATTTT. Translation gives CASSTPTAGARPGNTIYF.

The chain has TRBV12-3 or TRBV12-4 and TRBJ1-1; D possibly corresponds to TRBD1 (5 bases). The CDR3 has 13 amino acids. Trimming shortened V by 3 bases and J by 7 bases, and 12 bases separated the two germline ends. CDR3 in amino acids: CASSFGGMGEAFF. CDR3 coding DNA: TGTGCCAGCAGTTTCGGGGGAATGGGTGAAGCTTTCTTT.